A selection of T cell receptor beta chains follows, all from one sample in a study of beta chain features in type 1 diabetes. Measured with immunoSEQ multiplex PCR; TCRdb has only the in-frame clones, and not every one. The data show under 300,000 clones, with about a tenth seen just once and around 0.018% held by the top ten. The sample taken for sequencing was naive CD4+ T cells from blood. These receptors were obtained from a young man with type 1 diabetes. CDR3s include the opening cysteine and the closing phenylalanine or tryptophan. The D gene is left open where the match is weak. Clone size is stated in some rows and not others, as once, few, many or a class when expanded.

. TRBD1 TRBJ1-5 TRBV19 CASSSRQGALSNQPQHF TGTGCCAGTAGTTCCCGACAGGGGGCGTTGAGCAATCAGCCCCAGCATTTT
. TRBD1 TRBJ2-4 TRBV9 CASSVGQGVGAKNIQYF TGTGCCAGCAGCGTAGGACAGGGGGTTGGAGCCAAAAACATTCAGTACTTC
few . TRBJ1-6 TRBV28 CAGTRQGNSPLHF TGTGCCGGTACGCGTCAGGGGAATTCACCCCTCCACTTT
few . TRBJ1-5 TRBV27 CASSFTAGNQPQHF TGTGCCAGCAGTTTTACGGCAGGAAATCAGCCCCAGCATTTT
. TRBD1 TRBJ1-5 TRBV6-1 CASSDQGQGGIQPQHF TGTGCCAGCAGTGACCAGGGACAGGGTGGGATCCAGCCCCAGCATTTT
few . TRBJ1-3 TRBV4-1 CASSQLDSPSSGNTIYF TGCGCCAGCAGCCAGCTGGACAGCCCGAGCTCTGGAAACACCATATATTTT
few TRBD1 TRBJ1-2 TRBV5-1 CASRPTGRDGYTF TGCGCCAGCAGACCGACAGGGCGCGATGGCTACACCTTC
few . TRBJ1-1 TRBV5-4 CASSGQNTEAFF TGTGCCAGCAGCGGACAGAACACTGAAGCTTTCTTT
few . TRBJ2-1 TRBV7-9 CASSARDEQFF TGTGCCAGCAGCGCCAGGGATGAGCAGTTCTTC
. . TRBJ2-1 TRBV7-2 CASSLGIAAGYNEQFF TGTGCCAGCAGCTTAGGAATAGCGGCAGGTTACAATGAGCAGTTCTTC
few TRBD1 TRBJ1-6 TRBV30 CAWRGQGPRNSPLHF TGTGCCTGGAGGGGACAGGGGCCGAGGAATTCACCCCTCCACTTT
few . TRBJ2-1 TRBV29-1 CSVSRVSYNEQFF TGCAGCGTTTCGCGGGTCTCCTACAATGAGCAGTTCTTC
few TRBD1 TRBJ2-7 TRBV14 CASSPRDRNYEQYF TGTGCCAGCAGCCCCCGGGACAGGAACTACGAGCAGTACTTC
. . TRBJ1-1 TRBV10-3 CAIRGPAQEAFF TGTGCCATCAGGGGCCCTGCTCAGGAAGCTTTCTTT
. TRBD2 TRBJ2-3 TRBV27 CASSLLAGGSTDTQYF TGTGCCAGCAGTTTACTAGCGGGGGGCAGCACAGATACGCAGTATTTT
. TRBD1 TRBJ2-7 TRBV5-1 CASSGQGPTYEQYF TGCGCCAGCAGCGGACAGGGTCCGACCTACGAGCAGTACTTC
few . TRBJ2-3 TRBV7-9 CASSSFRLLRTDTQYF TGTGCCAGCAGCTCTTTTCGACTTCTTCGCACAGATACGCAGTATTTT
few . TRBJ2-3 TRBV7-9 CASSRRDTDTQYF TGTGCCAGCAGCCGCCGGGACACAGATACGCAGTATTTT
. TRBD1 TRBJ1-2 TRBV28 CASRQSGGIGGYTF TGTGCCAGCAGGCAATCAGGGGGAATCGGTGGCTACACCTTC